One and the same sample provided the 14 T cell receptor beta chains below, sequenced in a study of neurological immune-mediated disorders. A single record per CDR3 protein comes from TCRdb applying MiXCR to the 5' RACE reads. The sample records tens of thousands of distinct CDR3 sequences, less than 5.5% being singletons. The sequenced material came from PBMCs. All receptors come from a man in his thirties or forties with multiple sclerosis.

This clonotype was counted many times. The chain couples TRBV30 to TRBJ1-5; no clear D. The CDR3 runs to 15 residues. V was trimmed by 7 bases and J by 4 bases, leaving 20 bases between them. The germline gives CDR1 GTSNPN, CDR2 SVGIG (reference sequence). The CDR3 nucleotides read TGTGCCTTCCAACGGATAACAGAACGAAATCAGCCCCAGCATTTT. Translated, it gives CAFQRITERNQPQHF.

This clonotype was detected ten times or more. This rearrangement joins TRBV10-3 to TRBJ2-1, with 12 bases lining up with TRBD2. The CDR3 loop spans 16 amino acids. Trimming cost V 4 bases and J 9 bases; bases outside gene matches: 10. Per the germline V gene, CDR1 is ENHRY and CDR2 is SYGVKD. The CDR3 DNA reads as TGTGCCATCAGTGGTGGGCTAGCGGGGGGGCCGGGTGAGCAGTTCTTC. Its translation is CAISGGLAGGPGEQFF.

This clonotype was picked up many times. The CDR3 spells CASSPKTEFQIGYTF. CDR3 in DNA: TGTGCCAGCTCACCCAAGACAGAGTTCCAGATAGGCTACACCTTC. This chain connects TRBV18 to TRBJ1-2, with D possibly TRBD1 on 5 matching bases. CDR3 length equals 15 residues. The V gene's germline CDR1 is KGHSH and CDR2 LQKENI. Deletions cut 3 bases from V and 8 bases from J, with 19 bases between.

This clonotype has ten or more counts. The J gene is TRBJ1-1, the V gene TRBV9; 8 bases map to TRBD1. V trimming: 0 bases; J trimming: 11 bases; junction bases outside the gene matches: 9. The CDR3 extends over 14 amino acids. Germline V gene lookup returns CDR1 SGDLS and CDR2 YYNGEE. The DNA of the CDR3 is TGTGCCAGCAGCGTAGGCGGACAGGGAGTAGAGGCTTTCTTT. Translation gives CASSVGGQGVEAFF. Combining the CDR3 with reference TRBV9 and TRBJ1-1 gives the whole variable domain DSGVTQTPKHLITATGQRVTLRCSPRSGDLSVYWYQQSLDQGLQFLIQYYNGEERAKGNILERFSAQQFPDLHSELNLSSLELGDSALYFCASSVGGQGVEAFFGQGTRLTVV.

This clonotype was counted at least ten times. The junction does not match germline at one end; this may be a read error. This chain connects TRBV20-1 to TRBJ2-5; the D is unclear. The CDR3 consists of 12 residues. CDR1 is DFQATT and CDR2 is SNEGSKA in the germline V gene (reference sequence). CDR3 nucleotides: TGCAGTGCCAGAGATCTTTTACAGACCCAGTACTTC. Its protein is CSARDLLQTQYF.

This clonotype was counted at least ten times. The V and J genes are TRBV5-1 and TRBJ1-1, with D possibly being TRBD1 (5 bases). Between the trimmed V and J ends, which lost 4 bases and 1 base, there was a span of 14 bases. Germline CDR1 and CDR2: SGHRS and YFSETQ. The CDR3 is 15 amino acids. In DNA form, the CDR3 reads TGCGCCAGCAGCCTCGTAGGGGAACCGAACACTGAAGCTTTCTTT. Amino acids: CASSLVGEPNTEAFF.

There are many counts of this clonotype. V and J are TRBV7-8 and TRBJ1-1, with a weak D call TRBD1 (6 bases). Germline-derived CDR1 and CDR2 are SGHVS and FQNEAQ. This CDR3 has 15 residues. Trimming cost V 4 bases and J 1 base, with 13 bases left between them. The CDR3 coding sequence is TGTGCCAGCAGCTCAGCAGGGACACCGAACACTGAAGCTTTCTTT. Residues: CASSSAGTPNTEAFF.

This clonotype was detected many times. The gene calls are TRBV7-2 and TRBJ1-5, with D possibly being TRBD1 (6 bases). Trimming removed 5 bases from V and 3 bases from J, with 11 bases in between. This CDR3 is built from 14 residues. CDR1 is SGHTA, CDR2 FQGNSA, per germline. DNA of the CDR3: TGTGCCAGCAGCAAAGGGGGTCACAATCAGCCCCAGCATTTT. It codes for CASSKGGHNQPQHF. Filled out from reference TRBV7-2 and TRBJ1-5, the complete variable domain reads GAGVSQSPSNKVTEKGKDVELRCDPISGHTALYWYRQSLGQGLEFLIYFQGNSAPDKSGLPSDRFSAERTGGSVSTLTIQRTQQEDSAVYLCASSKGGHNQPQHFGDGTRLSIL.

This clonotype was picked up a small number of times. The chain joins TRBV20-1 to TRBJ1-1; perhaps TRBD1 as D (5 bases). The CDR3 contains 14 residues. Between the trimmed V and J ends, which lost 0 bases and 3 bases, there was a span of 11 bases. CDR1 is DFQATT and CDR2 is SNEGSKA in the germline V gene (reference sequence). CDR3 sequence (DNA): TGCAGTGCTAGAGATGTTGGGGGTTACACTGAAGCTTTCTTT. Protein: CSARDVGGYTEAFF.

This clonotype was observed a handful of times. CDR3 bases: TGTGCCAGCAGCTTATTGGGCAGACGACACTATGGCTACACCTTC. As protein: CASSLLGRRHYGYTF. The J gene is TRBJ1-2, the V gene TRBV7-9, with unresolved D. This CDR3 is built from 15 residues. Trimming shortened V by 2 bases and J by 3 bases, and 13 bases separated the two germline ends. CDR1 and CDR2 from the germline V gene are SEHNR and FQNEAQ (reference sequence).

Many counts were recorded for this clonotype. This chain connects TRBV4-1 to TRBJ1-2; D perhaps matches TRBD1 (5 bases). Germline assignment: CDR1 MGHRA and CDR2 YSYEKL. V was shortened by 6 bases and J by 8 bases, with 16 bases between the two germline ends. The CDR3 loop spans 13 amino acids. The CDR3 region has the DNA TGCGCCAGCAGTCCTGGGACGTATGGCGGCTACACCTTC. Residues: CASSPGTYGGYTF.

This clonotype appeared many times. The genes are TRBV5-1 and TRBJ2-5, with D possibly matching TRBD2 (5 bases). Trimming stripped 4 bases from V and 2 bases from J, with 15 bases between. Germline V lookup: CDR1 SGHRS, CDR2 YFSETQ. There are 15 residues in the CDR3. CDR3 amino acids: CASSMLGVRQETQYF. Written as DNA, the CDR3 is TGCGCCAGCAGCATGCTCGGGGTCAGGCAAGAGACCCAGTACTTC. The full variable domain, its missing parts supplied by reference TRBV5-1 and TRBJ2-5, is KAGVTQTPRYLIKTRGQQVTLSCSPISGHRSVSWYQQTPGQGLQFLFEYFSETQRNKGNFPGRFSGRQFSNSRSEMNVSTLELGDSALYLCASSMLGVRQETQYFGPGTRLLVL.

This clonotype showed up many times. The chain carries TRBV27 and TRBJ2-6; D remains unclear. Germline CDR1 is MNHEY and CDR2 is SMNVEV (reference sequence). Trimming shortened V by 5 bases and J by 0 bases, and 11 bases separated the two germline ends. The CDR3 consists of 16 residues. CDR3 DNA sequence: TGTGCCAGCAGTACGGCCCGATTCTCTGGGGCCAACGTCCTGACTTTC. Translated: CASSTARFSGANVLTF.

The V gene is TRBV20-1, the J gene TRBJ2-7, with D possibly TRBD1 on 6 matching bases. The CDR3 extends over 14 amino acids. Germline V gene sequence: CDR1 DFQATT, CDR2 SNEGSKA (reference sequence). V was pared by 5 bases and J by 3 bases, with 17 bases between. This CDR3 is CSAQPPTGDYEQYV. Here the CDR3 DNA reads TGCAGTGCTCAGCCCCCGACAGGAGACTACGAGCAGTACGTC.